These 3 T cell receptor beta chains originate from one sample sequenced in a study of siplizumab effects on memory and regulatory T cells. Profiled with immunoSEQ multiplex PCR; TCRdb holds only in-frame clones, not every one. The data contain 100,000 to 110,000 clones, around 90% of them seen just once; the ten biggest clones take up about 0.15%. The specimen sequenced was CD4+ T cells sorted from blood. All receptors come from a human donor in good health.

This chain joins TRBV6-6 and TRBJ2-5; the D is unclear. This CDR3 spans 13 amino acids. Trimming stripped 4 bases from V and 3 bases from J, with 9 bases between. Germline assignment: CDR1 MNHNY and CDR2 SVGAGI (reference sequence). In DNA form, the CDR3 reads TGTGCCAGCAGTTTTAGGTCCGAAGAGACCCAGTACTTC. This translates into CASSFRSEETQYF.

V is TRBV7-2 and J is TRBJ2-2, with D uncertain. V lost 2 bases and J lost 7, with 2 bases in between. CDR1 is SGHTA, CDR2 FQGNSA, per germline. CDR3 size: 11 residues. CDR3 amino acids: CASSLSGELFF. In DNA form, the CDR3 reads TGTGCCAGCAGCTTAAGCGGGGAGCTGTTTTTT.

The CDR3 reads CASSSFDRRVAGNTIYF. CDR3 bases: TGTGCCAGCAGCTCCTTCGACAGAAGAGTAGCTGGAAACACCATATATTTT. The gene calls are TRBV13 and TRBJ1-3, with a tentative D call TRBD1 (5 bases). This CDR3 has 17 residues. V was pared by 4 bases and J by 2 bases, with 18 bases between. Germline lookup yields CDR1 PRHDT and CDR2 FYEKMQ (reference sequence).